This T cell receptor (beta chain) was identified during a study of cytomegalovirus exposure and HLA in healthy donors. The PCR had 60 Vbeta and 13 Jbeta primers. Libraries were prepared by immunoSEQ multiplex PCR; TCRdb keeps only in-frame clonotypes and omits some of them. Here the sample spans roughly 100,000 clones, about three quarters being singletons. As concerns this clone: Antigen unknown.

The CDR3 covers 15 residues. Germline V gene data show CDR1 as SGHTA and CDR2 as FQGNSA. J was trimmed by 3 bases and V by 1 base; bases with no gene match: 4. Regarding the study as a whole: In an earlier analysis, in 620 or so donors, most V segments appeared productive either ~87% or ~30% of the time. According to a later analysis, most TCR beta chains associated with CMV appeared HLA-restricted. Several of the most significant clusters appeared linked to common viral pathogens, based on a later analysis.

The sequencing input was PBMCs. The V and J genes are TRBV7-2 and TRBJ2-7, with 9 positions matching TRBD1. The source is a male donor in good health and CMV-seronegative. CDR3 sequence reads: CASSLVWTGDYEQYF. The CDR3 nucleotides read TGTGCCAGCAGCTTAGTCTGGACAGGGGACTACGAGCAGTACTTC.